The clone carrying this TCR beta chain has ten or more counts. Antigen specificity is unknown. This sample was included in a study of CD8 T cells in ankylosing spondylitis. TCR beta libraries were made by quantitative 5'-RACE with molecular barcodes. TCRdb re-called the 5' RACE reads through MiXCR, storing one row per CDR3 protein. This table holds roughly 440,000 distinct CDR3 sequences, 15% to 20% found once. Germline CDR1 reads SGHRS; CDR2 reads YFSETQ. The CDR3 runs 17 residues. V was clipped by 0 bases and J by 4 bases, with 17 bases between them. Findings and caveats of the study: Ankylosing spondylitis blood seemed to carry a telltale TCR beta motif made of roughly 8 highly homologous variants. Disease-linked clones bore a CD8+ phenotype and were relatively rare in peripheral blood.

This chain joins TRBV5-1 and TRBJ2-1; D is uncertain. This TCR was recovered from a male donor with ankylosing spondylitis. The source material was blood, either unsorted or a sorted T cell fraction (not recorded which). The DNA for the CDR3 is TGCGCCAGCAGCTTGGTCGACTGGCGATCCTATTACAATGAGCAGTTCTTC. This codes for CASSLVDWRSYYNEQFF.